The clone carrying this TCR beta chain has more than one count but fewer than ten. The antigen is unknown. The Oncomine TCR Beta short-read assay generated sequence data from the DNA of cultured CD4+ T cells. TCRdb re-analysed the PCR reads in MiXCR, keeping a single row per CDR3 protein. The sample includes 9,500 to 15,000 distinct CDR3 sequences, 50% of them seen just once. The CDR3 sequence is 13 residues long. The germline gives CDR1 MRHNA, CDR2 SNTAGT. The ends were cut back, 8 bases at V and 7 bases at J, with 12 bases in the middle. Treatment defined: roughly 10-day PBMC culture with coronavirus spike peptide pools or control peptides (ViraFEST assay). This sample was included in a study of vaccination and CD4 T cells after COVID-19. Notes on the study in general: Researchers report that a median roughly 85% of reactive clones in convalescent patients surfaced only post-vaccination.

The chain employs TRBV6-4 and TRBJ1-6; no definite D call. The sequencing sample was made of CD4+ T cells from blood, cultured in vitro. The TCR was taken from a human donor who had recovered from COVID-19. The CDR3 nucleotides are TGTGCCAGCGGGCAGGAAATCAATTCACCCCTCCACTTT. As protein: CASGQEINSPLHF.